This passage covers 10 T cell receptor beta chains from one sample sequenced in a study of memory CD8 T cells in hepatitis C reinfection. Sequenced by immunoSEQ multiplex PCR; TCRdb stores in-frame clones only, minus some. The sample holds 35,000 to 50,000 clones, 88% seen once. Documented time point: peak reinfection, 3 to 8 weeks after reinfection detection. Sorted cells were sequenced directly ex vivo without any in vitro expansion. Input material: naive CD8+ T cells sorted from blood. Source of these receptors: a man aged 18 to 29 with hepatitis C virus infection.

The CDR3 DNA is TGCGCCAGCAGCCCTGGACAGGGGGCAGATACGCAGTATTTT. This codes for CASSPGQGADTQYF. The chain links TRBV5-1 to TRBJ2-3; 10 bases match TRBD1. The CDR3 is 14 residues long. Germline V gene data show CDR1 as SGHRS and CDR2 as YFSETQ. Trimming removed 4 bases from V and 4 bases from J; junction bases left unmatched: 3.

The chain recombines TRBV19 with TRBJ1-1; 10 bases match TRBD1. Germline V lookup: CDR1 LNHDA, CDR2 SQIVND (reference sequence). This CDR3 is built from 15 residues. The trim removed 9 bases at V and 4 bases at J, leaving 11 bases unmatched. CDR3 loop: CARRGVGTGATEAFF. CDR3 DNA sequence: TGTGCCAGACGCGGAGTTGGGACAGGGGCCACTGAAGCTTTCTTT.

This clone was observed once. This chain joins TRBV6-1 and TRBJ1-2, with a possible D match to TRBD1 (5 bases). The germline CDR1 and CDR2 sequences are MNHNS and SASEGT. The CDR3 spans 20 residues. Trimming removed 2 bases at V and 2 bases at J, with 27 bases between. Here the CDR3 reads CASSEFSTGFPVQGNYGYTF. As DNA, the CDR3 is TGTGCCAGCAGTGAATTTAGTACCGGATTCCCTGTGCAGGGAAACTATGGCTACACCTTC.

The genes are TRBV5-1 and TRBJ2-1, with TRBD1 matching 9 bases. Germline V CDR1 and CDR2: SGHRS, YFSETQ. J gave up 8 bases and V 9 bases, and 6 bases lay outside the gene matches. This CDR3 is built from 12 residues. CDR3 sequence: CANGTGSYEQFF. The CDR3 DNA is TGCGCCAACGGGACAGGGAGCTATGAGCAGTTCTTC.

This chain links TRBV27 with TRBJ2-2, with TRBD1 identical over 10 bases. The CDR3 contains 14 residues. V lost 5 bases, J lost 6 bases, and 3 bases stayed unmatched. Germline V CDR1 and CDR2: MNHEY, SMNVEV (reference sequence). The DNA of the CDR3 is TGTGCCAGCAGTAGACAGGGGGCCGCCGGGGAGCTGTTTTTT. It is translated as CASSRQGAAGELFF.

The chain joins TRBV6-5 to TRBJ2-1; the match to TRBD2 covers 8 bases. V lost 2 bases and J lost 7; bases outside the gene matches: 7. The CDR3 consists of 15 residues. Germline CDR1 and CDR2: MNHEY and SVGAGI. The CDR3 DNA follows: TGTGCCAGCAGTTACGGGGCGGGAGGAGGTAATGAGCAGTTCTTC. Its protein is CASSYGAGGGNEQFF.

This chain links TRBV27 with TRBJ2-5; 12 bases agree with TRBD2. There are 16 residues in the CDR3. The germline CDR1 and CDR2 sequences are MNHEY and SMNVEV (reference sequence). V was clipped by 5 bases and J by 1 base; unmatched bases: 5. The CDR3 is CASSPGTSGFQETQYF. The CDR3 DNA sequence: TGTGCCAGCAGTCCCGGGACTAGCGGGTTCCAAGAGACCCAGTACTTC.

The chain recombines TRBV10-2 with TRBJ1-1; 7 bases map to TRBD1. V trimming: 5 bases; J trimming: 5 bases; junction bases outside the gene matches: 8. Germline V gives CDR1 WSHSY, CDR2 SAAADI. The CDR3 has 14 amino acids. CDR3 in DNA: TGCGCCAGCAGTTTCACAGGGGATTGGACTGAAGCTTTCTTT. This sequence encodes CASSFTGDWTEAFF.

This chain connects TRBV19 to TRBJ1-5; 12 positions match TRBD1. Germline assignment: CDR1 LNHDA and CDR2 SQIVND (reference sequence). The CDR3 contains 15 residues. V shed 9 bases and J 7 bases; nucleotides not matched to a gene: 10. The CDR3 DNA reads TGTGCCAGCCATGGGACAGGGGGCGCGAGGCAGCCCCAGCATTTT. It codes for CASHGTGGARQPQHF.

This rearrangement joins TRBV7-2 to TRBJ1-3; D is ambiguous. Trimming took 3 bases from V and 8 from J, leaving 17 bases between them. The CDR3 is made up of 15 amino acids. Germline V gives CDR1 SGHTA, CDR2 FQGNSA. CDR3 sequence (DNA): TGTGCCAGCAGCTTCGGGATGGGGTCCGGGGACACCATATATTTT. It encodes CASSFGMGSGDTIYF. Full variable domain (missing parts from reference TRBV7-2 and TRBJ1-3): GAGVSQSPSNKVTEKGKDVELRCDPISGHTALYWYRQSLGQGLEFLIYFQGNSAPDKSGLPSDRFSAERTGGSVSTLTIQRTQQEDSAVYLCASSFGMGSGDTIYFGEGSWLTVV.